These T cell receptor beta chains were read from a single sample in a study of control samples from healthy donors and cancer patients. Method: immunoSEQ multiplex PCR; TCRdb's copy keeps in-frame clones and lacks some. The sample gives about 140,000 clones, about 90% of which show up once; about 7.6% is in the top ten. The specimen was blood. The receptor set was obtained from a man between 18 and 35 years old in good health. CDR3s leave out the opening cysteine and the closing phenylalanine or tryptophan.

J: TRBJ2-3; V: TRBV6-5; CDR3: ASSRGLITDTQY
J: TRBJ2-5; V: TRBV3-1/TRBV3-2; CDR3: ASSPNQETQY
J: TRBJ2-1; V: TRBV5-1; CDR3: ASSLGNEQF
J: TRBJ2-7; V: TRBV20-1; CDR3: SASDRVGAA
J: TRBJ1-2; V: TRBV23-1; CDR3: ASSQSQRFQDDGYT
J: TRBJ1-2; V: TRBV2; CDR3: ASRETNYGYT
J: TRBJ2-3; V: TRBV2; CDR3: ASSEGAASTDTQY
J: TRBJ1-1; V: TRBV9; CDR3: ASSVAPNTEAF
J: TRBJ2-1; V: TRBV9; CDR3: ASSVAGGRSYNEQF
J: TRBJ1-4; V: TRBV29-1; CDR3: SVGAGGGEKLF
J: TRBJ2-5; V: TRBV7-9; CDR3: ASSPGPYQETQY
J: TRBJ2-5; V: TRBV7-9; CDR3: ASSTGQGETQY
J: TRBJ2-6; V: TRBV9; CDR3: ASSPRPGQGAGANVLT
J: TRBJ2-3; V: TRBV3-1/TRBV3-2; CDR3: ASSQDKATWGTDTQY
J: TRBJ1-1; V: TRBV5-1; CDR3: ASSLDGSNTEAF
J: TRBJ1-2; V: TRBV20-1; CDR3: SASRPGQVYGYT
J: TRBJ2-5; V: TRBV9; CDR3: ASSVRGAWEETQY
J: TRBJ2-7; V: TRBV7-9; CDR3: ASIAKGSYEQY
J: TRBJ2-5; V: TRBV7-9; CDR3: ASSQRQETQY
J: TRBJ1-5; V: TRBV19; CDR3: ASSIGGGQPQH
J: TRBJ1-1; V: TRBV19; CDR3: ASRGQPEGRTEAF
J: TRBJ2-5; V: TRBV5-1; CDR3: ASSGRDRVQETQY
J: TRBJ2-7; V: TRBV5-6; CDR3: ASSFWGRITYEQY
J: TRBJ2-7; V: TRBV5-1; CDR3: ASSLAPDSYEQY
J: TRBJ1-6; V: TRBV2; CDR3: ASIGGSPLH
J: TRBJ1-5; V: TRBV2; CDR3: ASSRRAQDQPQH
J: TRBJ2-1; V: TRBV7-9; CDR3: ASSYGGYNEQF
J: TRBJ2-3; V: TRBV11-2; CDR3: ASSSPPEDTQY
J: TRBJ2-3; V: TRBV7-3; CDR3: ASSLTGGIADTQY
J: TRBJ1-1; V: TRBV27; CDR3: ASSFSHSLDTEAF
J: TRBJ1-2; V: TRBV6-5; CDR3: ASSYSGTDLYGYT